A selection of T cell receptor beta chains follows, all from one sample in a study of blood T cells in healthy people across ages. TCRdb ran MiXCR on the 5' RACE reads and lists one entry per CDR3 protein. The sample consists of over 300,000 distinct CDR3 sequences, about 55% of them appearing once. Sequenced sample: blood. The receptors were sampled from a man aged 55 to 69 in good health. CDR3s include the opening cysteine and the closing phenylalanine or tryptophan. D genes are given only for firm matches. The listing skips clone size in some rows; elsewhere it reads once, few, many or a size class.

clone_size	v_call	d_call	j_call	cdr3_aa	cdr3_nt
-	TRBV18	TRBD1	TRBJ2-7	CASSPQGQGIDEQYF	TGTGCCAGCTCACCCCAGGGACAGGGAATCGACGAGCAGTACTTC
few	TRBV9	-	TRBJ1-1	CASSVVIGGYTEAFF	TGTGCCAGCAGCGTAGTCATCGGCGGTTACACTGAAGCTTTCTTT
many	TRBV7-6	TRBD2	TRBJ2-5	CASSSSRTRLETQYF	TGTGCCAGCAGCTCCTCCCGGACTAGGCTGGAGACCCAGTACTTC
few	TRBV20-1	-	TRBJ2-3	CSARDLAGMIDTQYF	TGCAGTGCTAGAGATTTGGCAGGGATGATAGATACGCAGTATTTT
many	TRBV7-6	-	TRBJ2-7	CASSLAYQSSYEQYF	TGTGCCAGCAGCTTGGCCTACCAAAGCTCCTACGAGCAGTACTTC
few	TRBV7-9	TRBD1	TRBJ2-3	CASVYRDRGTDTQYF	TGTGCCAGCGTATACCGGGACAGGGGCACAGATACGCAGTATTTT
-	TRBV9	TRBD2	TRBJ2-7	CASSVGQREIYEQYF	TGTGCCAGCAGCGTCGGGCAGCGGGAGATTTACGAGCAGTACTTC
-	TRBV28	TRBD2	TRBJ2-4	CASGGGLAGKNIQYF	TGTGCCAGCGGGGGGGGACTAGCGGGAAAAAACATTCAGTACTTC
few	TRBV7-3	-	TRBJ2-6	CASSLNPAGGANVLTF	TGTGCCAGCAGCCTTAACCCCGCTGGGGGGGCCAACGTCCTGACTTTC
-	TRBV10-3	TRBD2	TRBJ2-7	CAISESNGGRTAEQYF	TGTGCCATCAGTGAGTCGAATGGCGGGAGGACAGCCGAGCAGTACTTC
-	TRBV5-1	TRBD1	TRBJ2-3	CASSSTGGSFSDTQYF	TGCGCCAGCAGTTCGACAGGGGGCTCTTTCTCAGATACGCAGTATTTT
-	TRBV20-1	-	TRBJ2-7	CSARDAAKSYEQYF	TGCAGTGCTAGAGATGCGGCCAAGTCCTACGAGCAGTACTTC
-	TRBV6-5	TRBD1	TRBJ1-4	CASSLKQGREKLFF	TGTGCCAGCAGTCTCAAACAGGGGAGGGAAAAACTGTTTTTT
-	TRBV20-1	-	TRBJ1-2	CSAYRRNYGYTF	TGCAGTGCCTACAGACGGAACTATGGCTACACCTTC
many	TRBV12-3/TRBV12-4	TRBD1	TRBJ2-7	CASRRTGAYEQYF	TGTGCCAGCAGGCGCACAGGGGCCTACGAGCAGTACTTC
-	TRBV10-2	-	TRBJ2-7	CASSASGWYEQYF	TGCGCCAGCAGTGCTTCAGGGTGGTACGAGCAGTACTTC
few	TRBV20-1	-	TRBJ2-7	CSVSPQQPLRGEQYF	TGCAGTGTTAGCCCTCAACAACCCCTCAGGGGCGAGCAGTACTTC
-	TRBV3-1	-	TRBJ2-7	CASSQEEGSYEQYF	TGTGCCAGCAGCCAAGAAGAGGGGTCCTACGAGCAGTACTTC
-	TRBV18	-	TRBJ2-5	CASSPSYGETQYF	TGTGCCAGCTCACCGAGCTATGGGGAGACCCAGTACTTC
-	TRBV29-1	-	TRBJ2-5	CSVTGGLEEETQYF	TGCAGCGTGACAGGCGGCCTTGAGGAGGAGACCCAGTACTTC
-	TRBV4-3	-	TRBJ1-2	CASSQEYGAYGYTF	TGCGCCAGCAGCCAAGAGTACGGGGCCTATGGCTACACCTTC
-	TRBV12-3/TRBV12-4	-	TRBJ2-2	CASRGASAYTGELFF	TGTGCCAGCAGAGGGGCTAGCGCCTACACCGGGGAGCTGTTTTTT
-	TRBV24-1	-	TRBJ2-6	CATSAPSERLGANVLTF	TGTGCCACCAGTGCCCCCTCGGAGAGGCTGGGGGCCAACGTCCTGACTTTC
-	TRBV7-9	-	TRBJ1-2	CASSYTDAGYTF	TGTGCCAGCAGCTATACTGACGCGGGCTACACCTTC
-	TRBV4-3	TRBD2	TRBJ2-1	CASSLTSGGRGEQFF	TGCGCCAGCAGCCTTACTAGCGGGGGACGCGGGGAGCAGTTCTTC
-	TRBV25-1	-	TRBJ2-7	CASSETVGYSYEQYF	TGTGCCAGCAGTGAAACAGTGGGATATTCCTACGAGCAGTACTTC
-	TRBV24-1	-	TRBJ2-3	CATSELVSGTDTQYF	TGTGCCACCAGTGAACTTGTAAGTGGCACAGATACGCAGTATTTT